This TCR beta chain came from a study of cytotoxic CD8 clonotypes in ibrutinib-treated CLL. Profiling relied on immunoSEQ multiplex PCR, and the TCRdb table lists in-frame clones only, not all of them. The sample shows more than 200,000 clones, more than 70% of them seen only once. This clone has more than one count but fewer than ten. Material: PBMCs, obtained after 12 months of ibrutinib treatment. This sequence originates from a human donor with chronic lymphocytic leukemia.

The CDR3 here is CSSRGIVSTDTQYF. The DNA of the CDR3 is TGCAGCTCCCGAGGTATAGTCTCGACAGATACGCAGTATTTT. V and J are TRBV29-1 and TRBJ2-3, with D unclear. Germline V gene data show CDR1 as SQVTM and CDR2 as ANQGSEA. Trimming left V 8 bases short and J 3 bases short, with 18 bases between. The CDR3 totals 14 residues.